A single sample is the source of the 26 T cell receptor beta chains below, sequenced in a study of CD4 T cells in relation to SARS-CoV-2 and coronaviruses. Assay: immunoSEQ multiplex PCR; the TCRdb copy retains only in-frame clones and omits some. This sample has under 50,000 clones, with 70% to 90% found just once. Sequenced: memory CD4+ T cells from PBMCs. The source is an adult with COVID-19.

CDR3 sequence (DNA): TGTGCCAGCAATCCTCCGACAGATACGCAGTATTTT. It specifies CASNPPTDTQYF. The rearrangement joins TRBV6-5 to TRBJ2-3; D is uncertain. This CDR3 has 12 amino acids. Germline values: CDR1 MNHEY, CDR2 SVGAGI. Trimming took 7 bases from V and 3 from J, leaving 8 bases between them.

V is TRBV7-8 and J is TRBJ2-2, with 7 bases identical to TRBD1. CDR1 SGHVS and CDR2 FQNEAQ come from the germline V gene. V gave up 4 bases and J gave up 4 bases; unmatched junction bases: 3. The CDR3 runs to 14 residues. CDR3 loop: CASSSGQVTGELFF. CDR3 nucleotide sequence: TGTGCCAGCAGCTCCGGACAGGTCACCGGGGAGCTGTTTTTT.

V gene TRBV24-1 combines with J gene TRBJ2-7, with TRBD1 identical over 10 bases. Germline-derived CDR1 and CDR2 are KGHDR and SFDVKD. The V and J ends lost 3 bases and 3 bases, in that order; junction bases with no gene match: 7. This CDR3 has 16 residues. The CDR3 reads CATSDRDRGADYEQYF. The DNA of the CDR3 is TGTGCCACCAGTGATAGGGACAGGGGAGCAGACTACGAGCAGTACTTC.

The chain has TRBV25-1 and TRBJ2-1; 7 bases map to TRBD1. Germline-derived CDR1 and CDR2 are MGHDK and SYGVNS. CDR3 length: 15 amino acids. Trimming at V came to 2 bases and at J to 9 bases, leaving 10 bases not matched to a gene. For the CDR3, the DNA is TGTGCCAGCAGTGAACTGGCCAGGGGGTACCCTGAGCAGTTCTTC. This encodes CASSELARGYPEQFF.

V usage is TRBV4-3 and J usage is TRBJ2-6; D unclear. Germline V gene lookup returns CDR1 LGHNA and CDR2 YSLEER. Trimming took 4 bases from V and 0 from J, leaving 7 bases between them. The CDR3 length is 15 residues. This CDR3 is CASSLEVSGANVLTF. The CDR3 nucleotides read TGCGCCAGCAGCCTAGAGGTCTCTGGGGCCAACGTCCTGACTTTC.

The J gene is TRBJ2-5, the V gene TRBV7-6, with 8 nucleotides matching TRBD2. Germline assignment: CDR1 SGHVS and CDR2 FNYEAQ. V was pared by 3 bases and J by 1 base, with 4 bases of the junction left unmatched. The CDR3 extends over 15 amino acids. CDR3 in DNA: TGTGCCAGCAGCTTGGGCGGGGGGCTCCAAGAGACCCAGTACTTC. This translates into CASSLGGGLQETQYF.

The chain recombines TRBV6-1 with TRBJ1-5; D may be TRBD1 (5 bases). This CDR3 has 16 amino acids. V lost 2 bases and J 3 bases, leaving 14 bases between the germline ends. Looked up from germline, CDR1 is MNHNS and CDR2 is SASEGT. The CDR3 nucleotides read TGTGCCAGCAGTGAACAAGGAGGGGCGAACAATCAGCCCCAGCATTTT. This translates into CASSEQGGANNQPQHF.

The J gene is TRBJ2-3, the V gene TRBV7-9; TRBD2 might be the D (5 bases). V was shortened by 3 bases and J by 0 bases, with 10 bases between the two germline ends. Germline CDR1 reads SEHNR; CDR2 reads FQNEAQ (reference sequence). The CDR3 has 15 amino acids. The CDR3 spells CASSFSGFSTDTQYF. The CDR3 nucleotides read TGTGCCAGCAGCTTTTCGGGGTTCAGCACAGATACGCAGTATTTT.

CDR3 bases: TGTGCCAGCAGCCCCCCGGGACACCAACTCACAGATACGCAGTATTTT. It codes for CASSPPGHQLTDTQYF. The chain recombines TRBV5-6 with TRBJ2-3; TRBD1 is a possible D gene (6 bases). The CDR3 has 16 amino acids. Germline CDR1 reads SGHDT; CDR2 reads YYEEEE. V lost 4 bases and J lost 2, with 17 bases in between.

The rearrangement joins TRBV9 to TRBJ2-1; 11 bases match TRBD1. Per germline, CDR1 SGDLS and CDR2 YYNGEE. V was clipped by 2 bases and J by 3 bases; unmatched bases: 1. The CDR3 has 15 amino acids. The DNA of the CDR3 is TGTGCCAGCAGCGTGGGGACAGGGGGCTACAATGAGCAGTTCTTC. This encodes CASSVGTGGYNEQFF.

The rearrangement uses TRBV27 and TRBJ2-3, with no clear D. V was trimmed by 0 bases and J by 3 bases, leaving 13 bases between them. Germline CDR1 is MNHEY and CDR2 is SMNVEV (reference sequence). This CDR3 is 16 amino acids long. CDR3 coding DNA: TGTGCCAGCAGTTTATCCATCAGTAGAAAAACAGATACGCAGTATTTT. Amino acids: CASSLSISRKTDTQYF.

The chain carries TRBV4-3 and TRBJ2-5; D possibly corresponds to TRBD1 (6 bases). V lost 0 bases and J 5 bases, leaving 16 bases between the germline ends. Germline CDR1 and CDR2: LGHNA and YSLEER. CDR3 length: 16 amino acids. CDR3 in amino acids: CASSQDTQGVWETQYF. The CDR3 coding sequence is TGCGCCAGCAGCCAAGATACACAGGGTGTCTGGGAGACCCAGTACTTC.

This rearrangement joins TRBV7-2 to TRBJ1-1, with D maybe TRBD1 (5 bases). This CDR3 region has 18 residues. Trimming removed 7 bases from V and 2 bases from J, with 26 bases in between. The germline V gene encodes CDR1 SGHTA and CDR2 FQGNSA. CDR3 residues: CASTGVSGGLSVNTEAFF. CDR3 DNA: TGTGCCAGCACCGGGGTGTCTGGGGGTTTGTCGGTTAACACTGAAGCTTTCTTT.

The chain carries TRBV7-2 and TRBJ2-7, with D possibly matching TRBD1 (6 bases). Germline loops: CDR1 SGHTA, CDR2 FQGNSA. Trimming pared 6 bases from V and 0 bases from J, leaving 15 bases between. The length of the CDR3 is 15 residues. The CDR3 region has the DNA TGTGCCAGCAGAGTCGCCGGGACACCCTCCTACGAGCAGTACTTC. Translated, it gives CASRVAGTPSYEQYF. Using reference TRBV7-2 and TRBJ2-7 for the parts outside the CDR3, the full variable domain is GAGVSQSPSNKVTEKGKDVELRCDPISGHTALYWYRQSLGQGLEFLIYFQGNSAPDKSGLPSDRFSAERTGGSVSTLTIQRTQQEDSAVYLCASRVAGTPSYEQYFGPGTRLTVT.

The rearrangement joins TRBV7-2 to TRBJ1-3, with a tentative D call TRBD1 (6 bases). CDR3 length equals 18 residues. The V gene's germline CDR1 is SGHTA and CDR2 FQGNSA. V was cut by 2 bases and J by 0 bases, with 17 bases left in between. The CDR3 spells CASSLLSPGARSGNTIYF. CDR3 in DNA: TGTGCCAGCAGCTTACTGTCCCCGGGGGCCCGCTCTGGAAACACCATATATTTT.

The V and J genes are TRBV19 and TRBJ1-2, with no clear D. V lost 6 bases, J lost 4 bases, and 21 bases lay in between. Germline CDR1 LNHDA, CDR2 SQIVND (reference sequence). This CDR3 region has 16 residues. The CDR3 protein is CASSPARAEGSYGYTF. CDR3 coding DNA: TGTGCCAGTAGCCCCGCCCGTGCGGAAGGGTCCTATGGCTACACCTTC.

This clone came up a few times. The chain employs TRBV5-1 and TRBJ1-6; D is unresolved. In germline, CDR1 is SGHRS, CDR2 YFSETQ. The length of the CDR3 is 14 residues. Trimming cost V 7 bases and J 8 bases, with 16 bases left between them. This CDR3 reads CASAGVGGDSPLHF. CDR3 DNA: TGCGCCAGCGCTGGGGTCGGTGGGGATTCACCCCTCCACTTT.

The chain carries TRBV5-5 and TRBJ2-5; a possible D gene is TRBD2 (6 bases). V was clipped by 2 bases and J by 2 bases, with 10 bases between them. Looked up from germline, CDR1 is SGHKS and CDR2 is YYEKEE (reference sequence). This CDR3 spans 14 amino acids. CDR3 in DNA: TGTGCCAGCAGCTTTAGCGGACGGCAAGAGACCCAGTACTTC. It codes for CASSFSGRQETQYF.

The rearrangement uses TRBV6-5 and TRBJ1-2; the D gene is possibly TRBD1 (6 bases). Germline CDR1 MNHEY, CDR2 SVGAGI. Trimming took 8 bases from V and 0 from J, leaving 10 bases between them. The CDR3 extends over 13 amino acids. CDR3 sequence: CASGTPPNYGYTF. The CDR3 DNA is TGTGCCAGCGGGACACCGCCTAACTATGGCTACACCTTC.

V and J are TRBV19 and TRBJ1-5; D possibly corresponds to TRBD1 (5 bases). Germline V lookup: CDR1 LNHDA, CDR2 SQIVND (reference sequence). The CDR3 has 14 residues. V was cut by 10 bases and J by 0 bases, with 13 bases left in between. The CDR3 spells CATRTFNSNQPQHF. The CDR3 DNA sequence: TGTGCCACTCGGACATTTAATAGCAATCAGCCCCAGCATTTT. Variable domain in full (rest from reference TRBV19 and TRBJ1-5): DGGITQSPKYLFRKEGQNVTLSCEQNLNHDAMYWYRQDPGQGLRLIYYSQIVNDFQKGDIAEGYSVSREKKESFPLTVTSAQKNPTAFYLCATRTFNSNQPQHFGDGTRLSIL.

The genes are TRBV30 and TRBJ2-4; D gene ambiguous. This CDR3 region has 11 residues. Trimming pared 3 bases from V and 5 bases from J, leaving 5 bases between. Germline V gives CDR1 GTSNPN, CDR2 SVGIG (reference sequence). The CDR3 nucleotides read TGTGCCTGGAGGCAAGAAAACATTCAGTACTTC. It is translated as CAWRQENIQYF.

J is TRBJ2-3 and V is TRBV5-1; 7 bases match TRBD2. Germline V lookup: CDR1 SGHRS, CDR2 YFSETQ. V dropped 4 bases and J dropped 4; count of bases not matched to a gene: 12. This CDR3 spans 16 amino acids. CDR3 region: CASSPDSGIRPDTQYF. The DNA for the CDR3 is TGCGCCAGCAGCCCCGACAGCGGGATCCGTCCAGATACGCAGTATTTT.

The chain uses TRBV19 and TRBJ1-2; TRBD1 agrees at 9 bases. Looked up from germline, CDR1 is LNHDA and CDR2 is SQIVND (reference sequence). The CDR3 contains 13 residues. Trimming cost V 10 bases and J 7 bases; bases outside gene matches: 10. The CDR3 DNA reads TGTGCCACCGAGGGACAGGGCGTTAGTGGCTACACCTTC. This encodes CATEGQGVSGYTF.

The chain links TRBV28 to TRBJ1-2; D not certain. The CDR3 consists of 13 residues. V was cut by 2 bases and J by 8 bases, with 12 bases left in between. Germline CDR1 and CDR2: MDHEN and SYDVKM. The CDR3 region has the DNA TGTGCCAGCAGTTTAATGGGGTCGGGCGGCTACACCTTC. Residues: CASSLMGSGGYTF.

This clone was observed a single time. CDR3 nucleotide sequence: TGTGCCAGCAGTACTAGCGGGGGGGTCGAGCAGTACTTC. Its protein is CASSTSGGVEQYF. The chain combines TRBV12-3 or TRBV12-4 with TRBJ2-7; 13 positions match TRBD2. This CDR3 region has 13 residues. The V segment lost 5 bases and the J segment 6 bases; nucleotides outside the gene matches: 1.

CDR3 loop: CASSEVQGGRGGYTF. CDR3 sequence (DNA): TGTGCCAGCAGTGAAGTTCAGGGGGGGCGGGGTGGCTACACCTTC. This sequence joins TRBV2 and TRBJ1-2, with 7 bases aligning to TRBD1. The germline V gene encodes CDR1 SNHLY and CDR2 FYNNEI. V shed 1 base and J 7 bases; nucleotides not matched to a gene: 9. The CDR3 length is 15 residues.